The 5 T cell receptor beta chains presented below share a single source sample, sequenced in a study of T cell repertoires in cytomegalovirus infection (dated by TCRdb to between 2018 and 2021). According to the study, the label for this sample's treatment or condition signals: in vitro stimulation with specific CMV peptide epitopes to enrich CMV-specific T cells. No antigen is known for these receptors. Sequencing relied on an Illumina HiSeq 1500. Starting from the raw public reads, TCRdb applied fastp trimming at Q25, assembled clones with MiXCR and retained in-frame beta chains. Records with the same CDR3 protein are collapsed into one entry carrying the most frequent genes and DNA. In this sample the table shows under 200,000 distinct CDR3 sequences, less than 25% of which occur a single time. 20% to 30% of the sample is in the top ten clones. The sequences come from CD8+ T cells from cultured PBMCs, collected from culture after CMV antigen stimulation. These receptors all come from a human donor in good health (CMV status not recorded). Some clones in this sample may be carry-over from other donors' samples.

A few counts support this clonotype. J is TRBJ2-4 and V is TRBV6-6; no reliable D call. CDR3 length: 16 residues. Trimming removed 7 bases from V and 0 bases from J, with 16 bases in between. Germline CDR1 reads MNHNY; CDR2 reads SVGAGI (reference sequence). CDR3 loop: CASIKGLGLAKNIQYF. In nucleotides, the CDR3 is TGTGCCAGCATCAAGGGTCTAGGCCTAGCCAAAAACATTCAGTACTTC.

The rearrangement joins TRBV19 to TRBJ1-5; no definite D call. The ends were cut back, 1 base at V and 1 base at J, with 11 bases in the middle. The CDR3 contains 16 residues. Germline V gene data show CDR1 as LNHDA and CDR2 as SQIVND (reference sequence). The CDR3 bases are TGTGCCAGTAGTATAGTCCGGGAGTGGAGCAATCAGCCCCAGCATTTT. Translation gives CASSIVREWSNQPQHF.

The V gene is TRBV12-3 or TRBV12-4, the J gene TRBJ2-5; 12 bases are shared with TRBD2. This CDR3 has 17 residues. V lost 3 bases, J lost 3 bases, and 8 bases stayed unmatched. As DNA, the CDR3 is TGTGCCAGCAGTTTCGGGCTAGCGGGGGGGCCGGAAGAGACCCAGTACTTC. It translates to CASSFGLAGGPEETQYF.

Here the CDR3 DNA reads TGTGCCGTAACTAAGGGACAAGGGGTTGCCACCGGGGAGCTGTTTTTT. Residues: CAVTKGQGVATGELFF. This chain joins TRBV10-3 and TRBJ2-2; a possible D gene is TRBD1 (6 bases). This CDR3 contains 16 residues. CDR1 and CDR2 from the germline V gene are ENHRY and SYGVKD. V lost 11 bases and J 4 bases, leaving 23 bases between the germline ends.

This clonotype was observed at least ten times. The chain is built from TRBV29-1 and TRBJ1-1; perhaps TRBD1 as D (5 bases). Germline CDR1 reads SQVTM; CDR2 reads ANQGSEA. This CDR3 has 11 residues. Deletions cut 4 bases from V and 5 bases from J, with 8 bases between. The CDR3: CSVGGGTEAFF. Here the CDR3 DNA reads TGCAGCGTTGGGGGGGGGACTGAAGCTTTCTTT. The full variable domain, its missing parts supplied by reference TRBV29-1 and TRBJ1-1, is SAVISQKPSRDICQRGTSLTIQCQVDSQVTMMFWYRQQPGQSLTLIATANQGSEATYESGFVIDKFPISRPNLTFSTLTVSNMSPEDSSIYLCSVGGGTEAFFGQGTRLTVV.